This TCR beta chain was sequenced in a study of blood T cell repertoires in COVID-19. Study-level background: Acute-phase and convalescent COVID-19 samples originated in the United States, Italy and Spain. PBMCs, B-cell-depleted T cells, or T cells were the source of the cDNA or gDNA that made up the material.

The germline CDR1 and CDR2 sequences are MNHEY and SVGEGT. This CDR3 spans 16 amino acids. The ends lost 0 bases at V and 0 bases at J; junction bases unmatched: 5. Methods used by the authors: Estimated nucleated cell counts came from reference gene primer amplification. Repertoires were generated with immunoSEQ multiplex PCR, while TCRdb's copy carries only in-frame clones and drops some. V and J calls and clone size are as listed in that table; D and trimming were resolved from the DNA. Found here are 200,000 to 250,000 clones, more than 60% of them singletons; the top ten hold approximately 4%. The V gene is TRBV6-2 or TRBV6-3, the J gene TRBJ2-7; 7 bases agree with TRBD2. The TCR comes from a woman aged 40 to 50 with active or convalescent COVID-19. Sequencing was done on a sample of peripheral blood. CDR3 loop: CASSYSRGSYSYEQYF. DNA for the CDR3: TGTGCCAGCAGTTACTCGCGGGGGTCCTACTCCTACGAGCAGTACTTC.